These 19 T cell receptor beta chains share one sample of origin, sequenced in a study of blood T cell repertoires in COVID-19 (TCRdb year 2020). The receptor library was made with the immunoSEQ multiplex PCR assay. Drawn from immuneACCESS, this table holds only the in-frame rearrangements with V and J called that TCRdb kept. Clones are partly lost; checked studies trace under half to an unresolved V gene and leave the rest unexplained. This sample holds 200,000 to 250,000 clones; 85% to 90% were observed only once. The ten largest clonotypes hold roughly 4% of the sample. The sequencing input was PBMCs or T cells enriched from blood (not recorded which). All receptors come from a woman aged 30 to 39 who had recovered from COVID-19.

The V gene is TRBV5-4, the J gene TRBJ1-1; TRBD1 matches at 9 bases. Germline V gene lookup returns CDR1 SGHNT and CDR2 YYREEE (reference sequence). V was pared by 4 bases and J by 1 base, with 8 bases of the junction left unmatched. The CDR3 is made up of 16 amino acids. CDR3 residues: CASSRADRGSNTEAFF. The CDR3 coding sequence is TGTGCCAGCAGCCGGGCGGACAGGGGATCGAACACTGAAGCTTTCTTT.

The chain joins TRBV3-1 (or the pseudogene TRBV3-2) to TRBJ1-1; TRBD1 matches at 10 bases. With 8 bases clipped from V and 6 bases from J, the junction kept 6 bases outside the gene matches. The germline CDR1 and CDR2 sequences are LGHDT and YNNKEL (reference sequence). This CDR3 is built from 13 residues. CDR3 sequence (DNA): TGTGCCAGCCATCGACAGGGGGCTGCTGAAGCTTTCTTT. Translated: CASHRQGAAEAFF.

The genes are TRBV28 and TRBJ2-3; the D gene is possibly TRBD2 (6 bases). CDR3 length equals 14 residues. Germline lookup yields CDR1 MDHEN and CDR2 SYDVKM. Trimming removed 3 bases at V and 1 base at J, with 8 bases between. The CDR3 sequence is CASSFVAGTDTQYF. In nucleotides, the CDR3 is TGTGCCAGCAGTTTTGTAGCGGGCACAGATACGCAGTATTTT.

The CDR3 is CASTMGLADQETQYF. In nucleotides, the CDR3 is TGTGCCAGCACCATGGGACTAGCGGATCAAGAGACCCAGTACTTC. The gene calls are TRBV9 and TRBJ2-5; 11 nucleotides match TRBD2. This CDR3 is 15 amino acids long. The J segment lost 2 bases and the V segment lost 6 bases, leaving 6 bases of the junction unmatched. Germline V gives CDR1 SGDLS, CDR2 YYNGEE.

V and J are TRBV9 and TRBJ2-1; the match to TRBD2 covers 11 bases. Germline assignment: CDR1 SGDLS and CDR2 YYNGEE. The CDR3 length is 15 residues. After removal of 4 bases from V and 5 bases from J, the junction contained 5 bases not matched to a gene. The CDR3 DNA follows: TGTGCCAGCAGCCTGGGGACTAGCGGAAACAATGAGCAGTTCTTC. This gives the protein CASSLGTSGNNEQFF.

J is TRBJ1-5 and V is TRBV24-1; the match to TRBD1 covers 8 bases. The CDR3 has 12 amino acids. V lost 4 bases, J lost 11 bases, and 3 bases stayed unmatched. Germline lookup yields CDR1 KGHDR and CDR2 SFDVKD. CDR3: CATSETGVAQHF. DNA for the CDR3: TGTGCCACCAGTGAGACAGGGGTGGCCCAGCATTTT.

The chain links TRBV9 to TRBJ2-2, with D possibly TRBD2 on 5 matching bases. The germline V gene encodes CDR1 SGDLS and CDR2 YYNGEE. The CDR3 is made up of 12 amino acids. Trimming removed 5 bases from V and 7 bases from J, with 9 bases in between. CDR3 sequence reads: CASRGDGGELFF. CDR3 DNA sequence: TGTGCCAGCAGGGGAGACGGCGGGGAGCTGTTTTTT. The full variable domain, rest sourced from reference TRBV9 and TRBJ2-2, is DSGVTQTPKHLITATGQRVTLRCSPRSGDLSVYWYQQSLDQGLQFLIQYYNGEERAKGNILERFSAQQFPDLHSELNLSSLELGDSALYFCASRGDGGELFFGEGSRLTVL.

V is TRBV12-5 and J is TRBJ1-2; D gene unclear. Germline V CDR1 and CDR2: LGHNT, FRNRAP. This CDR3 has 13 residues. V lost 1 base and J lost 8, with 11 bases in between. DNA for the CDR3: TGTGCTAGTGGTTTGGGGGCCACCGGAGGCTACACCTTC. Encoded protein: CASGLGATGGYTF.

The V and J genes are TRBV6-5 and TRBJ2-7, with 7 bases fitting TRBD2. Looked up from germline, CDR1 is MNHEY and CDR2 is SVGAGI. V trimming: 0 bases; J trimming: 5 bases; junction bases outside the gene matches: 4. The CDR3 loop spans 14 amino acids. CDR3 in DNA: TGTGCCAGCAGTTACTCCCTAGCGGAAGACGAGCAGTACTTC. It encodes CASSYSLAEDEQYF.

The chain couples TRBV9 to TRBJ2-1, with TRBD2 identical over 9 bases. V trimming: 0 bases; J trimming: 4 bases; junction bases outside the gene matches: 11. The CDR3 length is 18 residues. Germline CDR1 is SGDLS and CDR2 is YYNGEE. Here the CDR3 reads CASSVALSGRSSYNEQFF. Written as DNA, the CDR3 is TGTGCCAGCAGCGTAGCTCTTAGCGGGAGATCTTCTTACAATGAGCAGTTCTTC.

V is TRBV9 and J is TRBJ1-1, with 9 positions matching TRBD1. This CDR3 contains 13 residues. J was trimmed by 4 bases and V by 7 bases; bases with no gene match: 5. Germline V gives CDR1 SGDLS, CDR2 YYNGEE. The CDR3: CASGTGLGTEAFF. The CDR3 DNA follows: TGTGCCAGCGGGACAGGGTTGGGCACTGAAGCTTTCTTT.

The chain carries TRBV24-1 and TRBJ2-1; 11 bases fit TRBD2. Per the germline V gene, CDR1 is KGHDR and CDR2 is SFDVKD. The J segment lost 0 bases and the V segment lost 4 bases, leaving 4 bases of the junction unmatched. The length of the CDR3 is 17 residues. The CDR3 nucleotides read TGTGCCACCAGTGACGCCACTAGCGGGAGCTCCTACAATGAGCAGTTCTTC. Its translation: CATSDATSGSSYNEQFF.

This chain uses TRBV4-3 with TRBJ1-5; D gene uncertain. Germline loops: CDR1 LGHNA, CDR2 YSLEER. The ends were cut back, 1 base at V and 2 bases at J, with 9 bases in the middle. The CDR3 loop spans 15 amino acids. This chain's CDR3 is CASSQAKGGNQPQHF. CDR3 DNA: TGCGCCAGCAGCCAAGCGAAGGGAGGCAATCAGCCCCAGCATTTT.

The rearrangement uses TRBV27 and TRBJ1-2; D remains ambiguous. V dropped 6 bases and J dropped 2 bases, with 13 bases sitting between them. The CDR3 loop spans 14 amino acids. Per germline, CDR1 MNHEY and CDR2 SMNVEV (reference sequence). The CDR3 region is CASSPSAGNYGYTF. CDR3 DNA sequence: TGTGCCAGCAGCCCTTCGGCGGGGAACTATGGCTACACCTTC.

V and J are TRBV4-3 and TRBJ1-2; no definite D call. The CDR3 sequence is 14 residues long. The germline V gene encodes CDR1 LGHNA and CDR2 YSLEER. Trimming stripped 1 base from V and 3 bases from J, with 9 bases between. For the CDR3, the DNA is TGCGCCAGCAGCCAAGTCGTCGTAGACTATGGCTACACCTTC. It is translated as CASSQVVVDYGYTF.

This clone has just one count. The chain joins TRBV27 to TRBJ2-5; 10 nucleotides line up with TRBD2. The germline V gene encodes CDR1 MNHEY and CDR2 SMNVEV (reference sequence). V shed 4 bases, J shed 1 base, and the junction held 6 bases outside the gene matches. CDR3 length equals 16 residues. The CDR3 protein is CASSYLAGAPQETQYF. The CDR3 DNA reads TGTGCCAGCAGTTACCTAGCGGGAGCCCCCCAAGAGACCCAGTACTTC.

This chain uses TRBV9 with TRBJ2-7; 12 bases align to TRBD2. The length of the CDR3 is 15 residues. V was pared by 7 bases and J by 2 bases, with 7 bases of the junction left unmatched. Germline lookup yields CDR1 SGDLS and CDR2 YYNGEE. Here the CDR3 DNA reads TGTGCCAGCGCCCGGACTAGCGGGACCGCCTACGAGCAGTACTTC. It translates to CASARTSGTAYEQYF.

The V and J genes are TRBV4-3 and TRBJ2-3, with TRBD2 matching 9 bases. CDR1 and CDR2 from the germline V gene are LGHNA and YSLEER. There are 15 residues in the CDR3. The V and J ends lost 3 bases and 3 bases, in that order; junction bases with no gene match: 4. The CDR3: CASSQLLAGTDTQYF. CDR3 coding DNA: TGCGCCAGCAGCCAGCTCCTAGCGGGAACAGATACGCAGTATTTT.

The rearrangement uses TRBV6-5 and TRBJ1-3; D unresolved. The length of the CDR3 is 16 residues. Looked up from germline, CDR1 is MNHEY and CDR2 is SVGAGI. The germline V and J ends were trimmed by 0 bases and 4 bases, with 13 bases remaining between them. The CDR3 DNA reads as TGTGCCAGCAGTTACTCGGCCTACAGTGCCGGAAACACCATATATTTT. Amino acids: CASSYSAYSAGNTIYF.